Shown below are 21 T cell receptor beta chains from a single sample sequenced in a study of identical twins (TCRdb year 2016). Preparation of the library involved 5' RACE. For sequencing, an Illumina HiSeq 2000 was employed. TCRdb took the public reads, trimmed them with fastp at Q25, ran MiXCR for clone calling and kept in-frame beta chains. CDR3 protein sequences are deduplicated, and each keeps its most common genes and DNA. For this sample there are 200,000 to 250,000 distinct CDR3 sequences; over 9.5% appear just once. The ten largest clones add up to 3.5% to 5% of the sample. This same sample was also part of a study on yellow fever vaccine responses in identical twins.

The sequenced sample consisted of memory (CD45RO+) T cells sorted from blood. Explained via the paper, the cell subset or site label denotes: CD45RO+ enriched T cells. These receptors came from a woman aged 18-29 years in good health.

This clonotype was seen ten or more times. The chain couples TRBV10-2 to TRBJ1-2, with 7 bases aligning to TRBD1. The germline V gene has CDR1 WSHSY and CDR2 SAAADI. With V trimmed by 6 bases and J by 7 bases, 11 bases remained unmatched. The CDR3 consists of 14 residues. The CDR3 DNA follows: TGCGCCAGCAGGCCCCTGACAGGGATCGGTGGCTACACCTTC. Translation: CASRPLTGIGGYTF.

A few counts support this clonotype. The chain recombines TRBV14 with TRBJ1-4, with 7 bases fitting TRBD1. The CDR3 consists of 13 residues. V was pared by 4 bases and J by 6 bases, with 2 bases of the junction left unmatched. Germline lookup yields CDR1 SGHDN and CDR2 FVKESK. CDR3 coding DNA: TGTGCCAGCAGCCGGGGACAGTATGAAAAACTGTTTTTT. The encoded protein is CASSRGQYEKLFF.

V and J are TRBV29-1 and TRBJ1-1; the D is unclear. The CDR3 is made up of 13 amino acids. Germline values: CDR1 SQVTM, CDR2 ANQGSEA. V was cut by 7 bases and J by 5 bases, with 17 bases left in between. The CDR3 DNA is TGCAGCGCCCAACGGGGTGGTGGAACTGAAGCTTTCTTT. It encodes CSAQRGGGTEAFF.

This clonotype was seen many times. V usage is TRBV3-1 and J usage is TRBJ2-7; possible D gene TRBD2, 5 bases. The V end was cut by 2 bases, the J end by 3 bases, with 11 bases between. Germline CDR1 LGHDT, CDR2 YNNKEL (reference sequence). The CDR3 runs 14 residues. The CDR3 nucleotides read TGTGCCAGCAGCCAACTAAGCGGTCTCTACGAGCAGTACTTC. Translating gives CASSQLSGLYEQYF.

In its sample, this clonotype was seen a few times. V is TRBV27 and J is TRBJ2-5; D is ambiguous. V dropped 4 bases and J dropped 2 bases, with 8 bases sitting between them. The CDR3 spans 13 residues. Germline V lookup: CDR1 MNHEY, CDR2 SMNVEV (reference sequence). The CDR3 region is CASSSLDQETQYF. In nucleotides, the CDR3 is TGTGCCAGCAGTTCGCTGGATCAAGAGACCCAGTACTTC.

In this sample, this clonotype turned up many times. The chain employs TRBV5-1 and TRBJ2-3, with unresolved D. Germline lookup yields CDR1 SGHRS and CDR2 YFSETQ. V gave up 0 bases and J gave up 3 bases, with 8 bases separating them. CDR3 length: 14 residues. The CDR3: CASSLAVATDTQYF. The CDR3 coding sequence is TGCGCCAGCAGCTTGGCGGTGGCGACAGATACGCAGTATTTT.

This rearrangement joins TRBV18 to TRBJ2-1; TRBD2 matches 7 bases. Per the germline V gene, CDR1 is KGHSH and CDR2 is LQKENI. The CDR3 extends over 18 amino acids. With V trimmed by 1 base and J by 7 bases, 16 bases remained unmatched. The CDR3 protein is CASSPRPGKREVINEQFF. CDR3 DNA sequence: TGTGCCAGCTCACCACGGCCAGGGAAACGGGAGGTCATTAATGAGCAGTTCTTC.

There are a few counts of this clonotype. The chain employs TRBV28 and TRBJ2-7; 13 bases map to TRBD2. V lost 3 bases and J lost 5; bases outside the gene matches: 4. Germline V gives CDR1 MDHEN, CDR2 SYDVKM. The CDR3 is 15 amino acids. DNA of the CDR3: TGTGCCAGCAGTTTGTCCGGGACTAGCGGGAACGAGCAGTACTTC. Its protein product is CASSLSGTSGNEQYF.

The chain employs TRBV6-5 and TRBJ2-1; 7 bases align to TRBD2. Per the germline V gene, CDR1 is MNHEY and CDR2 is SVGAGI. After removal of 4 bases from V and 3 bases from J, the junction contained 6 bases not matched to a gene. The CDR3 totals 15 residues. The CDR3 here is CASSFMSGIYNEQFF. The DNA for the CDR3 is TGTGCCAGCAGTTTTATGAGCGGGATCTACAATGAGCAGTTCTTC.

The CDR3 DNA reads as TGCGCCAGCAGCCTGTTAACGGGGGCAACAGATACGCAGTATTTT. Protein product: CASSLLTGATDTQYF. The rearrangement joins TRBV5-1 to TRBJ2-3, with D perhaps being TRBD1 or TRBD2 (6 bases each). The germline V gene encodes CDR1 SGHRS and CDR2 YFSETQ. CDR3 size: 15 residues. The V end lost 4 bases, the J end lost 3 bases, and 15 bases lay between the germline ends.

The chain joins TRBV28 to TRBJ2-3; D gene unclear. Trimming took 1 base from V and 2 from J, leaving 10 bases between them. The germline gives CDR1 MDHEN, CDR2 SYDVKM. The CDR3 spans 15 residues. This CDR3 is CASSLSPDPTDTQYF. In nucleotides, the CDR3 is TGTGCCAGCAGTTTATCCCCGGACCCCACAGATACGCAGTATTTT.

This chain uses TRBV7-3 with TRBJ2-7, with TRBD1 matching 9 bases. The CDR3 has 16 residues. Germline lookup yields CDR1 SGHTA and CDR2 FQGTGA. Losses at the gene ends were 0 bases for V and 5 bases for J; bases not matched to a gene: 8. The chain's CDR3 is CASSLTGTGHLHEQYF. The CDR3, as DNA: TGTGCCAGCAGCTTAACGGGGACAGGGCACCTCCACGAGCAGTACTTC.

This clonotype was counted ten times or more. The gene calls are TRBV12-3 or TRBV12-4 and TRBJ1-1; tentatively, D is TRBD1 (5 bases). V was clipped by 5 bases and J by 4 bases, with 14 bases between them. The CDR3 runs 14 residues. CDR3 region: CASSPPGGVTEAFF. In DNA form, the CDR3 reads TGTGCCAGCAGTCCCCCCGGGGGAGTCACTGAAGCTTTCTTT.

The chain has TRBV19 and TRBJ2-5, with 12 positions matching TRBD1. CDR1 is LNHDA, CDR2 SQIVND, per germline (reference sequence). With V trimmed by 5 bases and J by 5 bases, 12 bases remained unmatched. The CDR3 sequence is 17 residues long. The CDR3 here is CASSSHSGTGGFETQYF. For the CDR3, the DNA is TGTGCCAGTAGTTCACACTCCGGGACAGGGGGCTTTGAGACCCAGTACTTC.

The rearrangement links TRBV5-1 to TRBJ1-2; TRBD1 matches 9 bases. Germline trimming cut 4 bases from V and 4 bases from J; bases unmatched to any gene: 5. Germline-derived CDR1 and CDR2 are SGHRS and YFSETQ. The CDR3 loop spans 14 amino acids. Here the CDR3 reads CASSLSGQGYGYTF. The CDR3 DNA sequence: TGCGCCAGCAGCCTTTCGGGACAGGGCTATGGCTACACCTTC.

This clonotype was seen a few times. The chain uses TRBV4-1 and TRBJ2-1; D is possibly TRBD1 or TRBD2 (6 bases each). Per germline, CDR1 MGHRA and CDR2 YSYEKL. Between the trimmed V and J ends, which lost 4 bases and 6 bases, there was a span of 16 bases. The CDR3 has 15 amino acids. The CDR3 nucleotides read TGCGCCAGCAGCCTCTACGGGGGCCTTAGCAATGAGCAGTTCTTC. It encodes CASSLYGGLSNEQFF.

This sequence joins TRBV5-4 and TRBJ2-5, with 10 positions matching TRBD2. CDR3 length: 14 residues. Germline CDR1 is SGHNT and CDR2 is YYREEE (reference sequence). V shed 5 bases and J 5 bases; nucleotides not matched to a gene: 6. CDR3: CASRQGLADETQYF. For the CDR3, the DNA is TGTGCCAGCAGGCAAGGACTAGCGGACGAGACCCAGTACTTC. The whole variable domain, filled in from reference TRBV5-4 and TRBJ2-5, reads ETGVTQSPTHLIKTRGQQVTLRCSSQSGHNTVSWYQQALGQGPQFIFQYYREEENGRGNFPPRFSGLQFPNYSSELNVNALELDDSALYLCASRQGLADETQYFGPGTRLLVL.

This clonotype was seen many times. The chain couples TRBV7-2 to TRBJ2-4; D remains ambiguous. The CDR3 loop spans 14 amino acids. With 5 bases removed from V and 0 bases from J, the gap between germline ends came to 8 bases. Germline V gene data show CDR1 as SGHTA and CDR2 as FQGNSA. This chain's CDR3 is CASSTEIAKNIQYF. The CDR3 region has the DNA TGTGCCAGCAGCACCGAGATAGCCAAAAACATTCAGTACTTC.

The CDR3 DNA reads TGTGCCAGTTGCGGCGGGGCCAACACAGATACGCAGTATTTT. Encoded protein: CASCGGANTDTQYF. The chain combines TRBV2 with TRBJ2-3; a possible D gene is TRBD2 (6 bases). V lost 9 bases and J 2 bases, leaving 15 bases between the germline ends. The CDR3 is 14 amino acids. From germline, CDR1 is SNHLY and CDR2 FYNNEI. The full variable domain, in which reference TRBV2 and TRBJ2-3 provide the parts outside the CDR3, is EPEVTQTPSHQVTQMGQEVILRCVPISNHLYFYWYRQILGQKVEFLVSFYNNEISEKSEIFDDQFSVERPDGSNFTLKIRSTKLEDSAMYFCASCGGANTDTQYFGPGTRLTVL.

The chain has TRBV3-1 and TRBJ1-6; tentatively, D is TRBD1 (6 bases). The CDR3 runs 14 residues. Germline lookup yields CDR1 LGHDT and CDR2 YNNKEL (reference sequence). Trimming took 3 bases from V and 10 from J, leaving 13 bases between them. The CDR3: CASSQPGDGSPLHF. CDR3 nucleotides: TGTGCCAGCAGCCAGCCAGGGGATGGGTCACCCCTCCACTTT.

The chain uses TRBV20-1 and TRBJ2-1; no reliable D call. Germline lookup yields CDR1 DFQATT and CDR2 SNEGSKA (reference sequence). The CDR3 length is 15 residues. The ends were cut back, 6 bases at V and 1 base at J, with 16 bases in the middle. The CDR3 sequence: CSALNEYGSYNEQFF. The CDR3 DNA reads as TGCAGTGCCCTTAACGAATATGGGTCCTACAATGAGCAGTTCTTC.